One sample yielded the 15 T cell receptor beta chains listed below, sequenced in a study of blood T cells in healthy people across ages. For the second PCR, which ran for roughly 7 to 11 cycles, a sample-barcoded 5' primer and a J-beta primer mix were used. TCRdb re-called the 5' RACE reads through MiXCR, storing one row per CDR3 protein. There are some 750,000 distinct CDR3 sequences in the sample; roughly 20% occur only once, and about 22% lies in the top ten. Sequenced material: blood. These receptors all come from a man in his 70s in good health.

This clonotype was picked up a small number of times. V is TRBV29-1 and J is TRBJ2-3; the D gene is possibly TRBD1 (6 bases). The CDR3 runs to 13 residues. V lost 2 bases and J lost 5, with 11 bases in between. In germline, CDR1 is SQVTM, CDR2 ANQGSEA. For the CDR3, the DNA is TGCAGCGTTGAAAGGTCACAGGGAGATACGCAGTATTTT. As protein: CSVERSQGDTQYF.

The rearrangement links TRBV12-3 or TRBV12-4 to TRBJ2-5; possibly TRBD1 for D (6 bases). The CDR3 extends over 17 amino acids. The ends were cut back, 7 bases at V and 2 bases at J, with 23 bases in the middle. The CDR3 DNA is TGTGCCAGCACATTTGGATTTATAACAGGGTGGCAAGAGACCCAGTACTTC. Residues: CASTFGFITGWQETQYF.

The chain employs TRBV7-2 and TRBJ1-2; unclear D gene. CDR1 and CDR2 (germline): SGHTA, FQGNSA. Trimming removed 0 bases from V and 3 bases from J, with 8 bases in between. The CDR3 covers 14 residues. The CDR3 region has the DNA TGTGCCAGCAGCTTAGCTGCGACCGACTATGGCTACACCTTC. Translation: CASSLAATDYGYTF.

This clonotype was detected only a few times. V is TRBV25-1 and J is TRBJ2-6; 8 bases fit TRBD1. The CDR3 is 18 residues long. J lost 2 bases, V lost 0 bases, and 6 bases had no gene match. Looked up from germline, CDR1 is MGHDK and CDR2 is SYGVNS. As DNA, the CDR3 is TGTGCCAGCAGTGAATATACAGGGGGTGGTGCTGGGGCCAACGTCCTGACTTTC. Translation gives CASSEYTGGGAGANVLTF. Full variable domain (missing parts from reference TRBV25-1 and TRBJ2-6): EADIYQTPRYLVIGTGKKITLECSQTMGHDKMYWYQQDPGMELHLIHYSYGVNSTEKGDLSSESTVSRIRTEHFPLTLESARPSHTSQYLCASSEYTGGGAGANVLTFGAGSRLTVL.

The J gene is TRBJ1-4, the V gene TRBV7-2, with TRBD1 as a possible D gene (5 bases). From germline, CDR1 is SGHTA and CDR2 FQGNSA. The V gene lost 4 bases and the J gene lost 13 bases, with 13 bases spanning the gap. The CDR3 runs 12 residues. CDR3 in amino acids: CASSYPGQILFF. CDR3 nucleotide sequence: TGTGCCAGCAGCTACCCAGGGCAGATACTGTTTTTT. The entire variable domain, with the rest obtained from reference TRBV7-2 and TRBJ1-4, is as follows: GAGVSQSPSNKVTEKGKDVELRCDPISGHTALYWYRQSLGQGLEFLIYFQGNSAPDKSGLPSDRFSAERTGGSVSTLTIQRTQQEDSAVYLCASSYPGQILFFGSGTQLSVL.

This chain joins TRBV28 and TRBJ2-4, with 8 bases fitting TRBD1. V lost 5 bases, J lost 10 bases, and 10 bases stayed unmatched. CDR3 size: 14 residues. Germline V CDR1 and CDR2: MDHEN, SYDVKM. This chain's CDR3 is CASSGPTGAGIQYF. CDR3 coding DNA: TGTGCCAGCAGTGGACCGACAGGGGCAGGGATTCAGTACTTC.

This chain uses TRBV12-3 or TRBV12-4 with TRBJ2-1; 10 nucleotides agree with TRBD1. The CDR3 loop spans 15 amino acids. The trim removed 4 bases at V and 9 bases at J, leaving 9 bases unmatched. DNA for the CDR3: TGTGCCAGCAGTTGGGGACAGGGGTTTGACGGTGAGCAGTTCTTC. Translating it yields CASSWGQGFDGEQFF.

V gene TRBV7-9 combines with J gene TRBJ2-3, with TRBD2 identical over 11 bases. This CDR3 has 16 residues. Per the germline V gene, CDR1 is SEHNR and CDR2 is FQNEAQ (reference sequence). V trimming: 5 bases; J trimming: 2 bases; junction bases outside the gene matches: 6. In DNA, the CDR3 is TGTGCCAGCAGCCCCGGGACTAGCGGCCTCACAGATACGCAGTATTTT. This encodes CASSPGTSGLTDTQYF.

Many counts were recorded for this clonotype. This chain joins TRBV6-5 and TRBJ1-1; a possible D gene is TRBD1 (5 bases). The CDR3 runs 12 residues. Per the germline V gene, CDR1 is MNHEY and CDR2 is SVGAGI. Trimming took 8 bases from V and 8 from J, leaving 15 bases between them. The CDR3 protein is CASHKSRDEAFF. Here the CDR3 DNA reads TGTGCCAGCCACAAAAGCCGGGACGAAGCTTTCTTT.

This clonotype has just a few counts. V usage is TRBV6-2 or TRBV6-3 and J usage is TRBJ2-3, with a possible D match to TRBD1 (5 bases). Per germline, CDR1 MNHEY and CDR2 SVGEGT. V lost 5 bases and J lost 2, with 14 bases in between. The CDR3 length is 15 residues. CDR3 bases: TGTGCCAGCAGTCCCGGAGCAGGGCCCACAGATACGCAGTATTTT. Protein sequence: CASSPGAGPTDTQYF.

This clonotype showed up just a few times. The chain uses TRBV28 and TRBJ2-3; D is possibly TRBD1 (7 bases). The germline V gene has CDR1 MDHEN and CDR2 SYDVKM. The CDR3 is 12 amino acids. The CDR3 sequence: CAAGTVTDTQYF. The CDR3 coding sequence is TGTGCTGCGGGGACAGTCACAGATACGCAGTATTTT.

This chain uses TRBV6-6 with TRBJ1-5; D is unclear. Per germline, CDR1 MNHNY and CDR2 SVGAGI (reference sequence). This CDR3 comprises 15 residues. Trimming left V 4 bases short and J 0 bases short, with 10 bases between. CDR3 bases: TGTGCCAGCAGTTTAAATATCGGTAGCAATCAGCCCCAGCATTTT. Protein: CASSLNIGSNQPQHF.

For this clonotype: This may be a read error: a much more frequent sequence differs by one nucleotide. The rearrangement uses TRBV20-1 and TRBJ2-5; D gene uncertain. Germline V gene lookup returns CDR1 DFQATT and CDR2 SNEGSKA (reference sequence). The CDR3 loop spans 12 amino acids. DNA of the CDR3: TGCAGTGCTAAGACGGTACAAGAGACCCGGTACTTC. Amino acid sequence: CSAKTVQETRYF.

This clonotype was seen a few times. The chain has TRBV19 and TRBJ1-2; D is perhaps TRBD1 (5 bases). The CDR3 sequence is 15 residues long. The V end lost 0 bases, the J end lost 4 bases, and 12 bases lay between the germline ends. Germline CDR1 LNHDA, CDR2 SQIVND (reference sequence). CDR3 bases: TGTGCCAGTAGTATAGATCTGAAGAGGGGCTATGGCTACACCTTC. It is translated as CASSIDLKRGYGYTF. The variable domain in full, with the rest retrieved from reference TRBV19 and TRBJ1-2, is DGGITQSPKYLFRKEGQNVTLSCEQNLNHDAMYWYRQDPGQGLRLIYYSQIVNDFQKGDIAEGYSVSREKKESFPLTVTSAQKNPTAFYLCASSIDLKRGYGYTFGSGTRLTVV.

This chain uses TRBV6-6 with TRBJ2-7, with TRBD1 as a possible D gene (5 bases). This CDR3 spans 15 amino acids. Germline V gene data show CDR1 as MNHNY and CDR2 as SVGAGI (reference sequence). The V end lost 2 bases, the J end lost 7 bases, and 18 bases lay between the germline ends. The CDR3 region has the DNA TGTGCCAGCAGTTACGACTCCCCAGGGTTCGGGGAGCAGTACTTC. Residues: CASSYDSPGFGEQYF.